These 21 T cell receptor beta chains were all obtained from the same sample, sequenced in a study of cytomegalovirus exposure and HLA in healthy donors. The primer mix had 60 Vbeta and 13 Jbeta primers. Sequencing was performed with immunoSEQ multiplex PCR; in TCRdb, only in-frame clones are kept and a portion is missing. The repertoire holds about 160,000 clones, with around 70% as singletons. The sequencing input was PBMCs. The receptors were gathered from a man in his late teens or twenties in good health and CMV-seropositive.

This clone was seen just once. DNA for the CDR3: TGCGCCAGCAGCCACACAGGGAATGAGCAGTTCTTC. Amino acid sequence: CASSHTGNEQFF. The chain employs TRBV4-1 and TRBJ2-1; TRBD1 might be the D (6 bases). Between the trimmed V and J ends, which lost 3 bases and 7 bases, there was a span of 7 bases. The CDR3 contains 12 residues. Per the germline V gene, CDR1 is MGHRA and CDR2 is YSYEKL.

This chain uses TRBV10-3 with TRBJ1-1; the D is unclear. The CDR3 sequence is 15 residues long. The V gene lost 3 bases and the J gene lost 2 bases, with 13 bases spanning the gap. Germline CDR1 reads ENHRY; CDR2 reads SYGVKD. CDR3 in amino acids: CAISDEGAKNTEAFF. CDR3 nucleotides: TGTGCCATCAGTGACGAGGGTGCGAAAAACACTGAAGCTTTCTTT.

The chain employs TRBV7-2 and TRBJ1-2; D not certain. The CDR3 consists of 14 residues. The germline gives CDR1 SGHTA, CDR2 FQGNSA. The V and J ends lost 5 bases and 9 bases respectively, with 19 bases between them. The CDR3 bases are TGTACCAGCAGCCGCCTATTAGTCGGGGAGAGCTACACCTTC. It specifies CTSSRLLVGESYTF. Full variable domain (missing parts from reference TRBV7-2 and TRBJ1-2): GAGVSQSPSNKVTEKGKDVELRCDPISGHTALYWYRQSLGQGLEFLIYFQGNSAPDKSGLPSDRFSAERTGGSVSTLTIQRTQQEDSAVYLCTSSRLLVGESYTFGSGTRLTVV.

This clone has only a few counts. This chain's CDR3 is CASSSEVGQGAFF. DNA of the CDR3: TGTGCCAGCTCCTCCGAGGTGGGGCAGGGAGCTTTCTTT. The gene calls are TRBV18 and TRBJ1-1; perhaps TRBD1 as D (5 bases). V was cut by 6 bases and J by 10 bases, with 18 bases left in between. Per the germline V gene, CDR1 is KGHSH and CDR2 is LQKENI. The CDR3 consists of 13 residues.

The chain combines TRBV5-6 with TRBJ2-2, with D hard to call. This CDR3 has 12 amino acids. Trimming removed 4 bases at V and 4 bases at J, with 5 bases between. The germline gives CDR1 SGHDT, CDR2 YYEEEE. The CDR3, as DNA: TGTGCCAGCAGCCCCTCCACCGGGGAGCTGTTTTTT. As protein: CASSPSTGELFF.

The table lists this clone with a few counts. The chain recombines TRBV7-8 with TRBJ1-1; 7 bases line up with TRBD1. CDR1 and CDR2 (germline): SGHVS, FQNEAQ. CDR3 size: 13 residues. The V and J ends lost 5 bases and 8 bases, in that order; junction bases with no gene match: 8. CDR3 sequence reads: CASSRTGAAEAFF. The DNA of the CDR3 is TGTGCCAGCAGCAGAACAGGGGCCGCAGAAGCTTTCTTT.

This clone was picked up a small number of times. The genes are TRBV7-2 and TRBJ1-1; TRBD1 is a possible D gene (6 bases). The germline V gene encodes CDR1 SGHTA and CDR2 FQGNSA. The CDR3 spans 15 residues. V was pared by 5 bases and J by 1 base, with 14 bases between. The CDR3 DNA sequence: TGTGCCAGCAGCCCCTGGACAGCCTCGAACACTGAAGCTTTCTTT. Translating it yields CASSPWTASNTEAFF. Together with reference TRBV7-2 and TRBJ1-1, the CDR3 gives the full variable domain: GAGVSQSPSNKVTEKGKDVELRCDPISGHTALYWYRQSLGQGLEFLIYFQGNSAPDKSGLPSDRFSAERTGGSVSTLTIQRTQQEDSAVYLCASSPWTASNTEAFFGQGTRLTVV.

This clone has more than one count but fewer than ten. The chain recombines TRBV12-5 with TRBJ1-1, with no clear D. CDR1 LGHNT and CDR2 FRNRAP come from the germline V gene. The CDR3 extends over 20 amino acids. V lost 0 bases to trimming and J lost 0 bases, with 23 bases between them. The CDR3 DNA sequence: TGTGCTAGTGGTTTGGTAGATATAGTTTGCCATTCAATTTTGAACACTGAAGCTTTCTTT. Protein sequence: CASGLVDIVCHSILNTEAFF.

This clone showed up just a few times. The V and J genes are TRBV6-5 and TRBJ1-3, with D possibly matching TRBD1 (6 bases). Germline CDR1 MNHEY, CDR2 SVGAGI. V was trimmed by 2 bases and J by 2 bases, leaving 10 bases between them. The CDR3 contains 15 residues. In DNA form, the CDR3 reads TGTGCCAGCAGTTACACCCAGGGGCCTGGAAACACCATATATTTT. It encodes CASSYTQGPGNTIYF.

The V and J genes are TRBV7-9 and TRBJ2-4; 8 bases line up with TRBD1. The CDR3 consists of 18 residues. From germline, CDR1 is SEHNR and CDR2 FQNEAQ (reference sequence). The ends lost 2 bases at V and 3 bases at J; junction bases unmatched: 12. CDR3 loop: CASSLYQGARSRKNIQYF. The CDR3 DNA is TGTGCCAGCAGCTTATACCAGGGGGCGAGATCTCGCAAAAACATTCAGTACTTC.

Here the CDR3 reads CAWSVTSAFTDTQYF. The CDR3 DNA follows: TGTGCCTGGAGTGTGACTAGCGCTTTCACAGATACGCAGTATTTT. The rearrangement links TRBV30 to TRBJ2-3, with 8 bases aligning to TRBD2. CDR3 length equals 15 residues. The trim removed 0 bases at V and 2 bases at J, leaving 4 bases unmatched. CDR1 is GTSNPN and CDR2 is SVGIG in the germline V gene (reference sequence). Full variable domain (remainder filled in from reference TRBV30 and TRBJ2-3): SQTIHQWPATLVQPVGSPLSLECTVEGTSNPNLYWYRQAAGRGLQLLFYSVGIGQISSEVPQNLSASRPQDRQFILSSKKLLLSDSGFYLCAWSVTSAFTDTQYFGPGTRLTVL.

The chain carries TRBV7-8 and TRBJ1-5; 8 bases are a match to TRBD1. This CDR3 is 15 amino acids long. V lost 2 bases, J lost 6 bases, and 6 bases stayed unmatched. Germline V gene lookup returns CDR1 SGHVS and CDR2 FQNEAQ. CDR3 sequence reads: CASSLLDRVFQPQHF. In DNA, the CDR3 is TGTGCCAGCAGCTTACTGGACAGGGTTTTTCAGCCCCAGCATTTT.

The chain links TRBV14 to TRBJ1-1; tentatively, D is TRBD1 (5 bases). V was cut by 0 bases and J by 5 bases, with 10 bases left in between. Germline V gene data show CDR1 as SGHDN and CDR2 as FVKESK. This CDR3 comprises 14 residues. The CDR3 nucleotides are TGTGCCAGCAGCCAAGAGGTCAGGGAAACTGAAGCTTTCTTT. Residues: CASSQEVRETEAFF.

The V call is TRBV25-1, the J call TRBJ2-3; 12 bases agree with TRBD2. Trimming at V came to 1 base and at J to 4 bases, leaving 3 bases not matched to a gene. The CDR3 runs to 16 residues. Per germline, CDR1 MGHDK and CDR2 SYGVNS. The CDR3 is CASSEWPSGGADTQYF. CDR3 nucleotide sequence: TGTGCCAGCAGTGAATGGCCTAGCGGGGGGGCAGATACGCAGTATTTT.

The genes are TRBV15 and TRBJ2-1; D possibly corresponds to TRBD2 (5 bases). The germline CDR1 and CDR2 sequences are LNHNV and YYDKDF (reference sequence). The CDR3 spans 16 residues. V was trimmed by 0 bases and J by 1 base, leaving 10 bases between them. The CDR3 loop reads CATSRDRGSSYNEQFF. CDR3 coding DNA: TGTGCCACCAGCAGAGATCGGGGAAGTTCCTACAATGAGCAGTTCTTC. The entire variable domain, with the rest obtained from reference TRBV15 and TRBJ2-1, is as follows: DAMVIQNPRYQVTQFGKPVTLSCSQTLNHNVMYWYQQKSSQAPKLLFHYYDKDFNNEADTPDNFQSRRPNTSFCFLDIRSPGLGDTAMYLCATSRDRGSSYNEQFFGPGTRLTVL.

V is TRBV28 and J is TRBJ1-3; D is possibly TRBD1 (5 bases). The CDR3 length is 15 residues. Germline V gene sequence: CDR1 MDHEN, CDR2 SYDVKM. The V and J ends lost 3 bases and 2 bases respectively, with 11 bases between them. The CDR3 sequence: CASSFGGTAGNTIYF. CDR3 DNA: TGTGCCAGCAGTTTCGGAGGGACGGCTGGAAACACCATATATTTT.

V gene TRBV29-1 combines with J gene TRBJ2-5; no reliable D call. The CDR3 length is 14 residues. Trimming cost V 5 bases and J 4 bases, with 17 bases left between them. Germline values: CDR1 SQVTM, CDR2 ANQGSEA. Here the CDR3 reads CSVILGGMAETQYF. CDR3 sequence (DNA): TGCAGCGTTATATTAGGCGGAATGGCAGAGACCCAGTACTTC.

The chain couples TRBV5-1 to TRBJ1-3, with D perhaps matching TRBD1 (6 bases). The CDR3 extends over 15 amino acids. V gave up 4 bases and J gave up 0 bases, with 11 bases separating them. Germline CDR1 reads SGHRS; CDR2 reads YFSETQ. CDR3 residues: CASSNTGSSGNTIYF. CDR3 DNA sequence: TGCGCCAGCAGCAACACAGGGAGCTCTGGAAACACCATATATTTT.

The chain joins TRBV5-1 to TRBJ1-1, with 7 bases lining up with TRBD1. V lost 1 base and J lost 3; bases outside the gene matches: 3. CDR3 length equals 14 residues. Germline-derived CDR1 and CDR2 are SGHRS and YFSETQ. The DNA for the CDR3 is TGCGCCAGCAGCTTGACGCAGGGGGACACTGAAGCTTTCTTT. Translation gives CASSLTQGDTEAFF.

This clone was counted only a few times. The rearrangement links TRBV28 to TRBJ1-1; D is ambiguous. Germline V gives CDR1 MDHEN, CDR2 SYDVKM. V dropped 6 bases and J dropped 1 base, with 12 bases sitting between them. CDR3 length equals 14 residues. The CDR3 is CASRPEQANTEAFF. DNA of the CDR3: TGTGCCAGCAGACCCGAGCAGGCGAACACTGAAGCTTTCTTT.

This clone was counted between two and nine times. The V and J genes are TRBV9 and TRBJ1-1, with a weak D call TRBD1 (5 bases). Germline CDR1 reads SGDLS; CDR2 reads YYNGEE. V was cut by 0 bases and J by 1 base, with 10 bases left in between. CDR3 length: 15 residues. This CDR3 is CASSVATGRNTEAFF. CDR3 DNA sequence: TGTGCCAGCAGCGTAGCTACAGGTCGGAACACTGAAGCTTTCTTT. Based on the CDR3 plus reference TRBV9 and TRBJ1-1, the full variable domain is DSGVTQTPKHLITATGQRVTLRCSPRSGDLSVYWYQQSLDQGLQFLIQYYNGEERAKGNILERFSAQQFPDLHSELNLSSLELGDSALYFCASSVATGRNTEAFFGQGTRLTVV.